These T cell receptor beta chains were read from a single sample in a study of blood T cell repertoires in COVID-19. Generated by immunoSEQ multiplex PCR, the TCRdb table keeps only in-frame clones and is missing some. This sample has some 130,000 clones, with roughly 90% found just once. The sample comprised peripheral blood. These TCRs come from a man aged 55 to 70 with active or convalescent COVID-19. CDR3s include the opening cysteine and the closing phenylalanine or tryptophan. Where a row states a size, it is once, few, many or the class of an expanded clone; other rows omit it.

J gene	V gene	clone size	CDR3 protein
TRBJ1-6	TRBV6-5	-	CASSYSAETASSPLHF
TRBJ1-4	TRBV7-4	-	CASLDRNNEKLFF
TRBJ2-7	TRBV2	-	CASSEAGTGLGEQYF
TRBJ1-1	TRBV6-6	few	CASSVRDTEAFF
TRBJ2-3	TRBV5-5	-	CASSWTSPGQGGSSQYF
TRBJ1-1	TRBV5-5	-	CASDKGDRAYTEAFF
TRBJ1-1	TRBV3-1/TRBV3-2	-	CASSLSIQGKRAFF
TRBJ2-1	TRBV4-3	-	CASSQRDGRSGQFF
TRBJ2-1	TRBV21-1	once	CASSRGRPYNEQFF
TRBJ1-4	TRBV3-1/TRBV3-2	-	CASSESATNEKLFF
TRBJ2-5	TRBV2	-	CASSPLAGYQETQYF
TRBJ2-2	TRBV4-1	-	CASSPQPSGTGELFF
TRBJ1-6	TRBV28	few	CASSFNRYGSPLHF
TRBJ2-7	TRBV12-3/TRBV12-4	-	CASRGTGSYEQYF